Listed below are T cell receptor beta chains from one sample, sequenced in a study of chemoradiotherapy in HPV16-positive cancers. The data were produced by immunoSEQ multiplex PCR, yet TCRdb's version contains in-frame clones alone and is incomplete. The sample yields just over 7,500 clones, just under 85% seen once. Here the sequenced sample was blood, taken from a patient who underwent chemoradiotherapy. These receptors all come from a human donor with HPV-associated anogenital cancer. The CDR3 runs from the conserved cysteine through the conserved F or W. A D gene is named only where the DNA matches it firmly. Not every row has a clone size; where given, it reads once, few, many or a size class.

size	V	D	J	DNA	CDR3
once	TRBV13	TRBD1	TRBJ2-3	TGTGCCAGCAGACCCACTTACAGGGGTTCGGTAGATACGCAGTATTTT	CASRPTYRGSVDTQYF
.	TRBV6-5	.	TRBJ2-7	TGTGCCAGCAGCTACAGCAGAGGGTCCGCCTCCTACGAGCAGTACTTC	CASSYSRGSASYEQYF
.	TRBV20-1	.	TRBJ1-1	TGCAGTGCTAAAGGCGACACTGAAGCTTTCTTT	CSAKGDTEAFF
.	TRBV6-5	TRBD1	TRBJ1-1	TGTGCCAGCACGACAGGGGGCGAGAACACTGAAGCTTTCTTT	CASTTGGENTEAFF
.	TRBV5-5	.	TRBJ2-1	TGTGCCAGCAGCTTCCGGGACGCCATGGGGGACAATGAGCAGTTCTTC	CASSFRDAMGDNEQFF
.	TRBV7-3	TRBD2	TRBJ2-3	TGTGCCAGCAGCGGCGGGGGGGCGACAGATACGCAGTATTTT	CASSGGGATDTQYF
.	TRBV7-2	.	TRBJ2-2	TGTGCCAGCAGCCCCGACTACTACACCGGGGAGCTGTTTTTT	CASSPDYYTGELFF
.	TRBV19	.	TRBJ1-5	TGTGCCAGTAGGGAAGGACAGCCTCACAATCAGCCCCAGCATTTT	CASREGQPHNQPQHF
.	TRBV2	.	TRBJ1-2	TGTGCCAGCAACCGGGTCCCTGGCTCTAACTATGGCTACACCTTC	CASNRVPGSNYGYTF
.	TRBV7-9	.	TRBJ2-7	TGTGCCAGCAGCTTAGGCGCAGCCCTATCCCACGAGCAGTACTTC	CASSLGAALSHEQYF
.	TRBV19	.	TRBJ2-5	TGTGCCAGTAGTATAGCCGGAGAGACCCAGTACTTC	CASSIAGETQYF
.	TRBV27	TRBD2	TRBJ2-7	TGTGCCAGCAGGGATCTAGCGGGGGTACTCTACGAGCAGTACTTC	CASRDLAGVLYEQYF
.	TRBV29-1	.	TRBJ1-1	TGCAGCGTCGAAGGGCCAACCACTGAAGCTTTCTTT	CSVEGPTTEAFF
.	TRBV6-4	TRBD2	TRBJ2-5	TGTGCCAGCAGTGACTCTAGCGGGGGGCAAGAGACCCAGTACTTC	CASSDSSGGQETQYF
few	TRBV7-2	.	TRBJ2-7	TGTGCCAGCAGCTTAACGGCTCGCTACGAGCAGTACTTC	CASSLTARYEQYF
.	TRBV29-1	TRBD1	TRBJ1-1	TGCAGCGCCGGACAGGGAGATGGGACTGAAGCTTTCTTT	CSAGQGDGTEAFF
.	TRBV6-5	.	TRBJ2-5	TGTGCCAGCAACCGACAAGAAGAGACCCAGTACTTC	CASNRQEETQYF
.	TRBV19	.	TRBJ2-2	TGTGCCAGTAGTAAAAGGGACGGGGAGCTGTTTTTT	CASSKRDGELFF
.	TRBV29-1	TRBD1	TRBJ2-1	TGCAGCGCAATACCCCTTTGGACAGGGAATGAGCAGTTCTTC	CSAIPLWTGNEQFF
.	TRBV9	.	TRBJ2-3	TGTGCCAGCAATCCCGGGGGTGGTAGCCGGGATACGCAGTATTTT	CASNPGGGSRDTQYF
.	TRBV5-6	.	TRBJ2-7	TGTGCCAGCAGCTTGGGGGAGCCTAAGCAGTACTTC	CASSLGEPKQYF
.	TRBV27	.	TRBJ1-3	TGTGCCAGCGGGCAGACGATCTCTGGAAACACCATATATTTT	CASGQTISGNTIYF
.	TRBV7-8	TRBD1	TRBJ1-5	TGTGCCAGCAGCTTAAAAAGGGCAGGGGGACAGCCCCAGCATTTT	CASSLKRAGGQPQHF
.	TRBV2	.	TRBJ2-1	TGTGCCAGCAGTGATATTACAGGGTACAATGAGCAGTTCTTC	CASSDITGYNEQFF
few	TRBV2	.	TRBJ2-3	TGTGCCAGCAGGGTCCTGCCAGATACGCAGTATTTT	CASRVLPDTQYF
.	TRBV5-5	TRBD1	TRBJ1-6	TGTGCCAGCAGCTTGGGGCGGGACAGTCATTCACCCCTCCACTTT	CASSLGRDSHSPLHF
.	TRBV2	TRBD1	TRBJ2-7	TGTGCCAGCACGACAGGGGAGACCTACGAGCAGTACTTC	CASTTGETYEQYF
.	TRBV23-1	.	TRBJ1-1	TGCGCCAGCACCCGGGAGAACACTGAAGCTTTCTTT	CASTRENTEAFF
.	TRBV5-6	.	TRBJ1-5	TGTGCCAGCAGCTTGAGTAACAATTATGATCAGCCCCAGCATTTT	CASSLSNNYDQPQHF
.	TRBV6-1	.	TRBJ1-3	TGTGCCAGCAGTGAACTGACAGCCTCTGGAAACACCATATATTTT	CASSELTASGNTIYF
.	TRBV6-5	TRBD1	TRBJ2-7	TGTGCCAGCCAACCGGGACAGGGATCCTACGAGCAGTACTTC	CASQPGQGSYEQYF
once	TRBV6-5	TRBD1	TRBJ2-4	TGTGCCAGCAGCTCGGGACAGGGCCAGTACTTC	CASSSGQGQYF
.	TRBV6-5	TRBD1	TRBJ1-4	TGTGCCAGCAGGGCGACAGGGGGCCACAATGAAAAACTGTTTTTT	CASRATGGHNEKLFF
.	TRBV19	.	TRBJ1-4	TGTGCCAGTACGGAAATCTTCGGGGACCTAGCTGGGAAACTGTTTTTT	CASTEIFGDLAGKLFF
.	TRBV4-1	.	TRBJ2-6	TGCGCCAGCAGCCAAGGTGTGGTCACTGGGGCCAACGTCCTGACTTTC	CASSQGVVTGANVLTF
.	TRBV2	.	TRBJ2-1	TGTGCCAGCAGTGAACCCCTGGTGGTCGAGCAGTTCTTC	CASSEPLVVEQFF
few	TRBV11-2	.	TRBJ1-4	TGTGCCAGCAGCTTTTTAGAGGATGAAAAACTGTTTTTT	CASSFLEDEKLFF
.	TRBV7-2	TRBD1	TRBJ1-4	TGTGCCAGCAGCTTAGGAGGGACAGGGACGAATGAAAAACTGTTTTTT	CASSLGGTGTNEKLFF
.	TRBV10-3	TRBD2	TRBJ2-3	TGTGCCATCAGCGGCAGGGAGGGAGGAACAGATACGCAGTATTTT	CAISGREGGTDTQYF
.	TRBV9	.	TRBJ2-5	TGTGCCAGCAGCGTAGGCTTCAGCCAAGAGACCCAGTACTTC	CASSVGFSQETQYF
.	TRBV18	.	TRBJ1-1	TGTGCCAGCTCACCAGATAGGACACTTAACACTGAAGCTTTCTTT	CASSPDRTLNTEAFF
.	TRBV14	.	TRBJ2-7	TGTGCCAGCAGCCAAAGTTACAGCACCGCGGGCTACGAGCAGTACTTC	CASSQSYSTAGYEQYF
.	TRBV4-3	TRBD1	TRBJ1-2	TGCGCCAGCAGCCAAGATACAGGGGGTACCTATGGCTACACCTTC	CASSQDTGGTYGYTF
.	TRBV14	.	TRBJ2-6	TGTGCCAGCAGCCAAGGGAGCTCTGGGGCCAACGTCCTGACTTTC	CASSQGSSGANVLTF
once	TRBV7-3	TRBD2	TRBJ2-3	TGTGCCAGCAGCCGTAGCGGGGGAATTCAGTATTTT	CASSRSGGIQYF
.	TRBV2	TRBD1	TRBJ2-5	TGTGCAACCGGGACAGGGGGCCTTTTAGGCCAAGAGACCCAGTACTTC	CATGTGGLLGQETQYF
.	TRBV7-9	TRBD1	TRBJ2-7	TGTGCCAGCAGCCCGGGACAGGGGTCGGAGCAGTACTTC	CASSPGQGSEQYF
.	TRBV18	.	TRBJ1-1	TGTGCCAGCTCAAGGTCCCCCGGGACATTGAACACTGAAGCTTTCTTT	CASSRSPGTLNTEAFF